This TCR beta chain was captured by sequencing in a study of blood T cell repertoires in COVID-19. Looking at the study overall: From T cells, B-cell-depleted T cells, or PBMCs came the material, which was cDNA or gDNA.

V was trimmed by 1 base and J by 6 bases, leaving 5 bases between them. The germline V gene has CDR1 LNHDA and CDR2 SQIVND (reference sequence). The CDR3 consists of 12 residues. Profiling relied on immunoSEQ multiplex PCR, and the TCRdb table lists in-frame clones only, not all of them. Among around 300,000 clones listed, 80% to 95% were seen once. Specimen: peripheral blood. V and J are TRBV19 and TRBJ2-3; D call uncertain. This receptor was obtained from a woman aged 25 to 39 with COVID-19, enrolled during active disease. The CDR3 reads CASSIGRDTQYF. CDR3 nucleotide sequence: TGTGCCAGTAGTATAGGGCGGGATACGCAGTATTTT.